This TCR beta chain was captured in a study of a mutant IDH1 vaccine in newly diagnosed glioma. Looking at the study overall: Pretreatment consisted of radiotherapy, temozolomide, or both, with most receiving both.

General study results and limits: Apparently unrelated to pseudoprogression were changes in the top peripheral T cell clonotypes.

Time point here: baseline, week 1 (first vaccination visit). Treatment denoted: pre-vaccination baseline after standard-of-care therapy. Germline-derived CDR1 and CDR2 are MNHEY and SVGAGI. V was pared by 2 bases and J by 5 bases, with 16 bases between. The CDR3 has 15 residues. Here immunoSEQ multiplex PCR was the method, and the copy in TCRdb shows in-frame clones only, minus some. The data hold about 34,000 clones, with around 80% observed a single time. Comments on this clone: Its antigen is still unknown.

This material consisted of peripheral blood mononuclear cells (PBMCs), taken from a glioma patient treated with radiotherapy, temozolomide or both. J is TRBJ2-7 and V is TRBV6-5; TRBD1 or TRBD2 may be the D gene (6 bases each). The TCR sequence derives from a man aged 50 to 60 with glioma. Some clones in this sample may be carry-over from other donors' samples. Here the CDR3 reads CASSYGRGGRDEQYF. The CDR3 DNA is TGTGCCAGCAGTTACGGGCGTGGGGGGCGTGACGAGCAGTACTTC.